A selection of T cell receptor beta chains follows, all from one sample in a study of CD8 T cells in Susac syndrome. One entry per CDR3 protein, called by TCRdb with MiXCR from the immunoSEQ multiplex PCR reads. The sample records 150,000 to 200,000 distinct CDR3 sequences, approximately 94% being singletons. The sequencing sample was made of CD4+ T cells from PBMCs. Receptors were obtained from a human donor with Susac syndrome. CDR3s include the opening cysteine and the closing phenylalanine or tryptophan. Fields, in order: V gene, D gene, J gene, clone size, CDR3 DNA, CDR3 protein. D genes are given only for firm matches. Not every row has a clone size; where given, it reads once, few, many or a size class.

>TRBV15|NA|TRBJ2-1|NA
TGTGCCACCAGCAGAGATCACCCTGAGCAGTTCTTC
CATSRDHPEQFF
>TRBV5-5|NA|TRBJ1-1|NA
TGTGCCAGCAGCTTCACCGGGGGTGGCAGCACTGAAGCTTTCTTT
CASSFTGGGSTEAFF
>TRBV20-1|NA|TRBJ2-1|NA
TGCAGTGCTAGGGCGGGGAACTTACAATTAGAGCAGTTCTTC
CSARAGNLQLEQFF
>TRBV4-2|TRBD2|TRBJ2-5|NA
TGTGCCAGCAGCCTGTCGGGGGGCCAAGAGACCCAGTACTTC
CASSLSGGQETQYF
>TRBV25-1|TRBD2|TRBJ2-3|NA
TGTGCCAGCAGACTAGCGGGCCTCACAGATACGCAGTATTTT
CASRLAGLTDTQYF
>TRBV5-1|TRBD2|TRBJ2-1|once
TGCGCCAGCAGCTCCGGGACTAGACAACCTGAGCAGTTCTTC
CASSSGTRQPEQFF
>TRBV9|NA|TRBJ1-1|NA
TGTGCCAGCAGCGTAGCACAGAACACTGAAGCTTTCTTT
CASSVAQNTEAFF
>TRBV13|TRBD1|TRBJ2-5|NA
TGTGCCAGCAGCTCCTTCCGCTTGACAGGGGAAGAGACCCAGTACTTC
CASSSFRLTGEETQYF
>TRBV5-1|NA|TRBJ1-2|NA
TGCGCCAGCAGCTTGTCACAGGCAGCAGGCTACACCTTC
CASSLSQAAGYTF
>TRBV20-1|NA|TRBJ2-5|NA
TGCAGTGCTAGAGATCGCAGGGCCGGGACCCAGTACTTC
CSARDRRAGTQYF
>TRBV9|TRBD1|TRBJ2-5|NA
TGTGCCAGCAGCGAAGGGACAGGAAGAACAGAGACCCAGTACTTC
CASSEGTGRTETQYF
>TRBV5-6|NA|TRBJ1-5|NA
TGTGCCAGCAGCTTACGTACAAGGGGCAATCAGCCCCAGCATTTT
CASSLRTRGNQPQHF
>TRBV5-1|NA|TRBJ1-3|NA
TGCGCCAGCAGACCCGGTCCAGGGACTGGAAACACCATATATTTT
CASRPGPGTGNTIYF
>TRBV20-1|TRBD1|TRBJ2-6|NA
TGCAGTGCGGGACAGGGCCCATCGTGGGCCAACGTCCTGACTTTC
CSAGQGPSWANVLTF
>TRBV30|NA|TRBJ2-1|NA
TGTGCCTGGGAGACTGCGCGAAGTTACAATGAGCAGTTCTTC
CAWETARSYNEQFF
>TRBV29-1|NA|TRBJ2-7|NA
TGCAGCGTTGCGATGAAGCTTCGGGCCGAGCAGTACTTC
CSVAMKLRAEQYF
>TRBV5-1|TRBD1|TRBJ2-3|NA
TGCGCCAGCAGCTCGACAGGGAGCACAGATACGCAGTATTTT
CASSSTGSTDTQYF
>TRBV20-1|TRBD1|TRBJ1-4|NA
TGCAGTGCTAGTCCAGGGGGTGCTTCTGAAAAACTGTTTTTT
CSASPGGASEKLFF
>TRBV15|NA|TRBJ2-3|NA
TGTGCCACCAGCGGGACGCGCACAGATACGCAGTATTTT
CATSGTRTDTQYF
>TRBV25-1|NA|TRBJ2-1|NA
TGTGCCAGCAGGGACAGAAGCTCCTACAATGAGCAGTTCTTC
CASRDRSSYNEQFF
>TRBV10-3|TRBD2|TRBJ2-1|NA
TGTGCCATTCGGGCTTTAGCGGGGATCGAGAATGAGCAGTTCTTC
CAIRALAGIENEQFF
>TRBV4-3|NA|TRBJ2-7|NA
TGCGCCAGCAGCCAAGATACGGCGGCCCTGGAGCAGTACTTC
CASSQDTAALEQYF
>TRBV9|NA|TRBJ2-2|once
TGTGCCAGCAGCATCGGGAATCCAGAGTACACCGGGGAGCTGTTTTTT
CASSIGNPEYTGELFF
>TRBV11-2|NA|TRBJ2-7|few
TGTGCCAGCAGCTTAGACGGGGGGCAGGAGCAGTACTTC
CASSLDGGQEQYF
>TRBV12-3/TRBV12-4|NA|TRBJ2-1|NA
TGTGCCAGCAGTCAGTGGACTCCTCAGGCGCAGTTCTTC
CASSQWTPQAQFF
>TRBV29-1|TRBD2|TRBJ2-5|NA
TGCAGCGCCAAGGAGGGACTAGAGCGAGAGACCCAGTACTTC
CSAKEGLERETQYF
>TRBV19|NA|TRBJ2-7|NA
TGTGCCAGTAGTAGGACAGTTGGGAGCTCCTACGAGCAGTACTTC
CASSRTVGSSYEQYF
>TRBV11-3|NA|TRBJ2-7|NA
TGTGCCAGCAGCTTGGGCGCCTCCTACGAGCAGTACTTC
CASSLGASYEQYF
>TRBV24-1|TRBD1|TRBJ2-3|NA
TGTGCCACCAGTGACCCCGGGACAGGGTCCGATACGCAGTATTTT
CATSDPGTGSDTQYF
>TRBV5-4|NA|TRBJ1-5|NA
TGTGCCAGCAGCTTCCAACCGGGGAATCAGCCCCAGCATTTT
CASSFQPGNQPQHF
>TRBV12-3/TRBV12-4|NA|TRBJ2-7|few
TGTGCCAGCAGTCGGAGGTACGAGCAGTACTTC
CASSRRYEQYF
>TRBV12-3/TRBV12-4|TRBD1|TRBJ1-2|NA
TGTGCCAGCACCCAGGGGGCGCAAGTGAATGGCTACACCTTC
CASTQGAQVNGYTF
>TRBV5-1|TRBD2|TRBJ2-1|NA
TGCGCCAGCAGCTCCGGGACTAGCTACAATGAGCAGTTCTTC
CASSSGTSYNEQFF
>TRBV20-1|NA|TRBJ2-7|once
TGCAGTGCTAGGCAGGGCGACGAGCAGTACTTC
CSARQGDEQYF
>TRBV3-1|TRBD2|TRBJ2-3|NA
TGTGCCAGCAGCCCGGGACTAGCGGGGGGCGGGTATACGCAGTATTTT
CASSPGLAGGGYTQYF
>TRBV9|NA|TRBJ2-3|NA
TGTGCCAGCAACCAAGGGTGGGGCACAGATACGCAGTATTTT
CASNQGWGTDTQYF
>TRBV20-1|NA|TRBJ1-1|NA
TGCAGTGCCGGAGTCAGGGACACTGAAGCTTTCTTT
CSAGVRDTEAFF
>TRBV15|NA|TRBJ1-4|NA
TGTGCCACCAGCAGATACAGCTATAATGAAAAACTGTTTTTT
CATSRYSYNEKLFF
>TRBV27|TRBD1|TRBJ1-6|NA
TGTGCCAGTAACAGGGGAGCGGATTCACCCCTCCACTTT
CASNRGADSPLHF
>TRBV7-9|TRBD1|TRBJ1-1|NA
TGTGCCAGCAGCCCGGACAGGAATGGGGGGAACACTGAAGCTTTCTTT
CASSPDRNGGNTEAFF
>TRBV24-1|NA|TRBJ2-3|NA
TGTGCCACCAGTGATAAGACGACAGATACGCAGTATTTT
CATSDKTTDTQYF
>TRBV20-1|TRBD2|TRBJ2-5|NA
TGCAGTGCTAGAGACGGGACTAGCGGGGAAGAGACCCAGTACTTC
CSARDGTSGEETQYF
>TRBV14|NA|TRBJ1-2|NA
TGTGCCAGCAGCCAAGATCTAGGGATCTATGGCTACACCTTC
CASSQDLGIYGYTF
>TRBV6-6|TRBD2|TRBJ2-7|NA
TGTGCCAGCAGTTACACTTGTCTAGCGGGGTCGTGTACGCAGTACTTC
CASSYTCLAGSCTQYF
>TRBV20-1|TRBD1|TRBJ1-1|NA
TGCAGTGCTAGACCCGGACAGGTAAACACTGAAGCTTTCTTT
CSARPGQVNTEAFF
>TRBV11-2|NA|TRBJ2-2|NA
TGTGCCAGCAGCCCTAGGACAGTCACCGGGGAGCTGTTTTTT
CASSPRTVTGELFF
>TRBV12-3/TRBV12-4|NA|TRBJ2-5|NA
TGTGCCAGCGCGTCCCTGGGGGAGACCCAGTACTTC
CASASLGETQYF
>TRBV19|NA|TRBJ1-1|NA
TGTGCCAGTAGGCTTCTGGGGGGGGCGAGGAAAACTGAAGCTTTCTTT
CASRLLGGARKTEAFF
>TRBV6-5|TRBD1|TRBJ2-7|once
TGTGCCAGCAGTGGGACAGGGAACTTCTACGAGCAGTACTTC
CASSGTGNFYEQYF
>TRBV20-1|NA|TRBJ1-2|NA
TGCAGTGCTAGCGATCCTACTCTGGGTGGCTACACCTTC
CSASDPTLGGYTF
>TRBV3-1|NA|TRBJ2-7|NA
TGTGCCAGCAGCCAAGCCCGGCTGGAGCAGTACTTC
CASSQARLEQYF